This T cell receptor beta chain is from a study of blood T cell repertoires in COVID-19. Study-wide context: Samples of COVID-19 (acute and convalescent) were obtained from the United States, Italy and Spain. Sources were T cells, B-cell-depleted T cells, or PBMCs; the material itself was cDNA or gDNA.

Clones were read by immunoSEQ multiplex PCR, and TCRdb kept only the in-frame ones, dropping some. The sample shows about 170,000 clones, 84% of them seen only once. A note on this clone: An end of the junction differs from the germline gene, which may be a read error.

The CDR3 consists of 13 residues. Per germline, CDR1 SGHKS and CDR2 YYEKEE (reference sequence). The sequence was collected from a man aged 65 to 85 with active or convalescent COVID-19. The chain employs TRBV5-5 and TRBJ2-3; 8 bases line up with TRBD1. Material for sequencing was peripheral blood. CDR3 coding DNA: TGTGCCAGCAGCTTGCTTGGACAGGGCCTTTTCCCTTTT. Amino acids: CASSLLGQGLFPF.